The following is a TCR beta chain sequence with its context. The antigen is not known. Germline V gene sequence: CDR1 LGHNA, CDR2 YNFKEQ. The CDR3 runs to 15 residues. Deletions cut 0 bases from V and 6 bases from J, with 12 bases between. The source of the sample is a study of shared clonotypes between healthy human individuals. The repertoire was sequenced with immunoSEQ multiplex PCR; TCRdb's copy has only in-frame clones and lacks some. The table has roughly 1,800,000 clones, less than 95% seen once. Positively selected for CCR7, the CD45RO-negative cells used as naive CD8 cells excluded terminally differentiated effector memory CD45RA+ cells. Donors were healthy HIV-negative adults without recent acute infections or vaccinations. Study-wide points: A handful of donors held roughly 5% of naive CD4 clonotypes in common.

The specimen was naive CD8+ T cells sorted from blood. This receptor was obtained from a man between 18 and 35 years old in good health. V gene TRBV4-2 combines with J gene TRBJ2-1, with D unclear. The CDR3 DNA is TGTGCCAGCAGCCAAGAAAATTACAGCTCCAATGAGCAGTTCTTC. It encodes CASSQENYSSNEQFF.